This T cell receptor (beta chain) originates from a study of T cell responses to AZD1222 COVID-19 vaccine. Study-wide points: White British ancestry dominated among donors, who included more females, and clonal diversity was possibly underestimated. Dominant CD4 TCR responses targeted spike regions 160-218 and 743-854. Only a handful of AZD1222 recipients were seropositive at baseline. Vaccination with two AZD1222 doses was followed by a rise in Spike-specific TCR breadth and depth.

TCRdb keeps only in-frame clones here, not all; method: immunoSEQ multiplex PCR. The table lists more than 60,000 clones, roughly 87% of them singletons, with about 18% in the top ten. In regard to this clone: Its antigen is as yet unknown.

This specimen consisted of peripheral blood, obtained on day 0 of AZD1222 vaccination. The TCR originated in an adult in good health.

In DNA form, the CDR3 reads TGTGCCAGCAGCGTTACAGCGGACCCATCCTACGAGCAGTACTTC. This sequence encodes CASSVTADPSYEQYF. The chain employs TRBV9 and TRBJ2-7, with a weak D call TRBD2 (5 bases). The CDR3 covers 15 residues. The V and J ends lost 2 bases and 1 base respectively, with 13 bases between them. Germline V CDR1 and CDR2: SGDLS, YYNGEE.